The 8 T cell receptor beta chains below were found in one sample sequenced in a study of metastatic and nonmetastatic thyroid tumors. MiXCR re-clonotyped the PCR reads for TCRdb. The repertoire consists of tens of thousands of clones, with 12% occurring once and the leading ten covering approximately 10%. No patient had received any treatment before thyroid surgery. Specimen: tumor tissue. These TCRs come from a female donor with papillary thyroid cancer or a benign thyroid nodule (not recorded which). Some clones in this sample may be carry-over from other donors' samples.

In its sample, this clone was seen many times. The V and J genes are TRBV2 and TRBJ1-5; D unresolved. CDR1 is SNHLY, CDR2 FYNNEI, per germline. V shed 3 bases and J shed 4 bases, with 7 bases lying between them. The CDR3 extends over 13 amino acids. CDR3: CASSDTINQPQHF. Here the CDR3 DNA reads TGTGCCAGCAGTGATACTATAAATCAGCCCCAGCATTTT. The variable domain in full, with the rest retrieved from reference TRBV2 and TRBJ1-5, is EPEVTQTPSHQVTQMGQEVILRCVPISNHLYFYWYRQILGQKVEFLVSFYNNEISEKSEIFDDQFSVERPDGSNFTLKIRSTKLEDSAMYFCASSDTINQPQHFGDGTRLSIL.

This clone has at least ten counts. V and J are TRBV5-1 and TRBJ2-7; D possibly corresponds to TRBD1 (5 bases). Trimming left V 5 bases short and J 5 bases short, with 20 bases between. The germline V gene encodes CDR1 SGHRS and CDR2 YFSETQ. The CDR3 has 15 amino acids. The CDR3 sequence is CASRWVWQGPDEQYF. The DNA for the CDR3 is TGCGCCAGCAGGTGGGTATGGCAGGGTCCAGACGAGCAGTACTTC.

This clone has more than one count but fewer than ten. Being one base from a much bigger clone, this may be a read error. The chain employs TRBV7-9 and TRBJ2-7; D remains ambiguous. The CDR3 runs to 12 residues. Germline lookup yields CDR1 SEHNR and CDR2 FQNEAQ (reference sequence). CDR3 in amino acids: CASSFNSYEFDF. The CDR3 DNA sequence: TGTGCCAGCAGCTTTAATTCTTATGAGTTCGACTTC.

This clone was counted at least ten times. The V gene is TRBV30, the J gene TRBJ2-5; D is possibly TRBD1 or TRBD2 (6 bases each). The V gene's germline CDR1 is GTSNPN and CDR2 SVGIG (reference sequence). The ends were cut back, 3 bases at V and 9 bases at J, with 23 bases in the middle. The CDR3 is 15 residues long. This chain's CDR3 is CAWSPDGGPGTAQYF. CDR3 bases: TGTGCCTGGAGCCCTGACGGGGGCCCAGGGACGGCCCAGTACTTC.

A word on this clone: A single base separates this from a much larger clone, so it may be a read error. The chain links TRBV29-1 to TRBJ2-7; TRBD1 matches at 9 bases. The CDR3 covers 14 residues. Germline CDR1 reads SQVTM; CDR2 reads ANQGSEA. Germline trimming cut 6 bases from V and 5 bases from J; bases unmatched to any gene: 11. The CDR3 DNA reads TGCAGCGTAGAATATGGGGACAGGGTAGACGAGCAGTACTTC. Translation gives CSVEYGDRVDEQYF.

This chain links TRBV20-1 with TRBJ2-5; D ambiguous. Trimming took off 5 bases at V and 5 bases at J, with 12 bases between the two ends. CDR1 and CDR2 from the germline V gene are DFQATT and SNEGSKA (reference sequence). This CDR3 has 12 residues. As DNA, the CDR3 is TGCAGTGCTTCCCACTTAGGGGAGACCCAGTACTTC. Protein product: CSASHLGETQYF.

This clone came up many times. The chain couples TRBV11-2 to TRBJ2-7; D gene uncertain. CDR3 length equals 12 residues. The germline CDR1 and CDR2 sequences are SGHAT and FQNNGV. The V and J ends lost 5 bases and 6 bases respectively, with 11 bases between them. The CDR3 DNA follows: TGTGCCAGCAGCCCCGCCCCCTCCGAGCAGTACTTC. Its protein product is CASSPAPSEQYF.

There are a few counts of this clone. Other nucleotide sequences in the sample specify the same CDR3. The CDR3 loop is CASSLTGVDGCTF. The CDR3 DNA reads TGTGCCAGCAGCCTGACCGGCGTAGATGGATGCACCTTC. The chain is built from TRBV6-1 and TRBJ1-2; no clear D gene. The germline V gene encodes CDR1 MNHNS and CDR2 SASEGT. This CDR3 is built from 13 residues. Between the trimmed V and J ends, which lost 6 bases and 13 bases, there was a span of 21 bases.